This T cell receptor beta chain was profiled in a study of regulatory dendritic cells for organ transplantation. Allogeneic regulatory or mature dendritic cells were co-cultured for roughly five days with CFSE-labeled sorted T cells at 1:10. Memory T cells were CD45RO+, naive were CD45RA+, sorted by FACS. This clone is termed medium-sized. The antigen remains undetermined. Method: immunoSEQ multiplex PCR; TCRdb's copy keeps in-frame clones and lacks some. The sample lists about 4,200 clones, approximately 60% occurring once. Input material: memory CD8+ T cells from blood cultured with regulatory dendritic cells. Subset indicated: CD45RO+ memory T cells. The receptor comes from a human donor in good health.

CDR3 residues: CASSEAGGVSAEAFF. In nucleotides, the CDR3 is TGCGCCAGCAGTGAGGCGGGCGGGGTCTCGGCTGAAGCTTTCTTT. The rearrangement joins TRBV10-2 to TRBJ1-1, with D unresolved. Trimming pared 2 bases from V and 6 bases from J, leaving 16 bases between. Per germline, CDR1 WSHSY and CDR2 SAAADI. CDR3 length: 15 residues.